The source of this T cell receptor beta chain is a study of T cell responses to AZD1222 COVID-19 vaccine. Germline CDR1 is LGHDT and CDR2 is YNNKEL (reference sequence). This CDR3 is built from 15 residues. V lost 0 bases to trimming and J lost 6 bases, with 11 bases between them. The table lists this clone with a count of one. Some clones are missing from TCRdb's copy, which holds only in-frame ones; the method was immunoSEQ multiplex PCR. The table records roughly 71,000 clones, 85% of them present only once. The clonotype was recovered from an adult in good health. The chain employs TRBV3-1 (or the pseudogene TRBV3-2) and TRBJ2-2, with D possibly matching TRBD2 (5 bases). The starting material was peripheral blood, obtained on day 0 of AZD1222 vaccination. Here the CDR3 DNA reads TGTGCCAGCAGCCAAGATGTTGTAGCGTCCGGGGAGCTGTTTTTT. Translating gives CASSQDVVASGELFF.